This TCR beta chain was retrieved from a study of cytomegalovirus exposure and HLA in healthy donors. The wider study: From donors who were HLA-typed, an early data release held 75 million to 85 million unique TCRs.

V was pared by 7 bases and J by 7 bases, with 19 bases between. The germline V gene has CDR1 MNHNY and CDR2 SVGAGI (reference sequence). The CDR3 extends over 14 amino acids. Amplification used 60 Vbeta primers and 13 Jbeta primers. Only in-frame clones appear in the TCRdb table, and some are missing; sequencing was by immunoSEQ multiplex PCR. This sample has some 160,000 clones; 78% occur once, and the top ten carry around 7%. Study-level results: Analyses of presence and absence presupposed an approximately uniform sequencing depth across donors. An analysis was carried out later, and it reportedly showed fewer N-insertions in an Asian-associated ancestry cluster than the approximately 610-donor mean. Accounts indicate the classifier identified cytomegalovirus status with strong specificity and sensitivity.

With respect to this clone: Its antigen is not identified.

The chain has TRBV6-6 and TRBJ1-2; D gene uncertain. This TCR was recovered from a middle-aged woman in good health and CMV-seropositive. The sequenced sample was PBMCs. The CDR3 nucleotides are TGTGCCAGCATTGCCCCGGGGAGGCTGGGTGGCTACACCTTC. Amino acids: CASIAPGRLGGYTF.